A single sample gave rise to the 23 T cell receptor beta chains below, sequenced in a study of blood T cell repertoires in COVID-19. Profiling relied on immunoSEQ multiplex PCR, and the TCRdb table lists in-frame clones only, not all of them. The table includes over 50,000 clones, 65% to 90% detected once. Sequenced: peripheral blood. The receptors were sampled from a human donor in a cohort sampled during active COVID-19.

The chain couples TRBV7-3 to TRBJ2-3; 7 bases line up with TRBD1. This CDR3 has 14 residues. Germline V gene data show CDR1 as SGHTA and CDR2 as FQGTGA. V shed 4 bases and J 1 base; nucleotides not matched to a gene: 2. The CDR3 bases are TGTGCCAGCAGCTCGGGACAGCGCACAGATACGCAGTATTTT. Translating it yields CASSSGQRTDTQYF.

The V gene is TRBV7-9, the J gene TRBJ2-7, with 7 bases identical to TRBD2. Germline V CDR1 and CDR2: SEHNR, FQNEAQ (reference sequence). After removal of 5 bases from V and 5 bases from J, the junction contained 6 bases not matched to a gene. This CDR3 spans 13 amino acids. This CDR3 is CASSISGLNEQYF. CDR3 bases: TGTGCCAGCAGCATCTCGGGACTAAACGAGCAGTACTTC.

V is TRBV28 and J is TRBJ2-1; the match to TRBD2 covers 13 bases. Per the germline V gene, CDR1 is MDHEN and CDR2 is SYDVKM. The V segment lost 6 bases and the J segment 7 bases; nucleotides outside the gene matches: 3. CDR3 size: 14 residues. As DNA, the CDR3 is TGTGCCAGCAGGAGACTAGCGGGAGGTAATGAGCAGTTCTTC. It is translated as CASRRLAGGNEQFF. The full variable domain, its missing parts supplied by reference TRBV28 and TRBJ2-1, is DVKVTQSSRYLVKRTGEKVFLECVQDMDHENMFWYRQDPGLGLRLIYFSYDVKMKEKGDIPEGYSVSREKKERFSLILESASTNQTSMYLCASRRLAGGNEQFFGPGTRLTVL.

The J gene is TRBJ2-7, the V gene TRBV7-9; perhaps TRBD2 as D (6 bases). Trimming cost V 5 bases and J 4 bases, with 18 bases left between them. The CDR3 is made up of 15 amino acids. CDR1 SEHNR and CDR2 FQNEAQ come from the germline V gene (reference sequence). The CDR3 DNA is TGTGCCAGCAGCAGCCTACGGGAGATGGAATACGAGCAGTACTTC. Protein sequence: CASSSLREMEYEQYF.

This clone is a singleton in its sample. The chain has TRBV6-4 and TRBJ2-7; the D gene is possibly TRBD2 (6 bases). Trimming shortened V by 5 bases and J by 5 bases, and 13 bases separated the two germline ends. Per the germline V gene, CDR1 is MRHNA and CDR2 is SNTAGT. This CDR3 region has 13 residues. The CDR3 DNA is TGTGCCAGCAGTAGGAGGGCCGGGGACGAGCAGTACTTC. It yields the protein CASSRRAGDEQYF.

V is TRBV2 and J is TRBJ2-7, with 8 bases aligning to TRBD1. V gave up 7 bases and J gave up 0 bases; unmatched junction bases: 5. Per the germline V gene, CDR1 is SNHLY and CDR2 is FYNNEI. CDR3 size: 14 residues. The CDR3 nucleotides are TGTGCCAGCAAAGGACAGGGAAACTCCTACGAGCAGTACTTC. Protein sequence: CASKGQGNSYEQYF.

This chain links TRBV5-4 with TRBJ2-4; 12 bases agree with TRBD2. V was pared by 4 bases and J by 3 bases, with 5 bases of the junction left unmatched. CDR3 length: 16 amino acids. Germline-derived CDR1 and CDR2 are SGHNT and YYREEE (reference sequence). CDR3 in amino acids: CASSPGGLAGKNIQYF. CDR3 bases: TGTGCCAGCAGCCCCGGGGGACTAGCGGGCAAAAACATTCAGTACTTC.

V usage is TRBV9 and J usage is TRBJ2-1; TRBD2 matches 15 bases. The CDR3 is 19 amino acids. Per the germline V gene, CDR1 is SGDLS and CDR2 is YYNGEE. J was trimmed by 4 bases and V by 4 bases; bases with no gene match: 12. The CDR3: CASSPSWTSGRAPYNEQFF. The CDR3 coding sequence is TGTGCCAGCAGCCCTAGCTGGACTAGCGGGAGGGCCCCGTACAATGAGCAGTTCTTC.

The chain uses TRBV10-3 and TRBJ2-7, with D possibly TRBD2 on 5 matching bases. The CDR3 spans 13 residues. V shed 2 bases and J shed 7 bases, with 12 bases lying between them. CDR1 and CDR2 (germline): ENHRY, SYGVKD. CDR3 sequence: CAISEAGTPEQYF. The CDR3 bases are TGTGCCATCAGTGAGGCGGGTACACCAGAGCAGTACTTC.

This chain joins TRBV30 and TRBJ1-5, with 9 bases identical to TRBD1. The CDR3 has 12 amino acids. The trim removed 2 bases at V and 11 bases at J, leaving 4 bases unmatched. Germline V gene sequence: CDR1 GTSNPN, CDR2 SVGIG (reference sequence). The CDR3 nucleotides read TGTGCCTGGAGTACAGGGGGCTGGACCCAGCATTTT. Amino acid sequence: CAWSTGGWTQHF.

This clone was recorded only once. The chain combines TRBV9 with TRBJ2-5, with 8 bases that match TRBD2. The V gene end was trimmed by 4 bases and the J gene end by 2 bases; junction bases not matched to a gene: 4. The CDR3 is 14 residues long. CDR1 SGDLS and CDR2 YYNGEE come from the germline V gene. The CDR3 protein is CASSRGGRQETQYF. CDR3 in DNA: TGTGCCAGCAGCCGGGGGGGAAGGCAAGAGACCCAGTACTTC.

J is TRBJ2-5 and V is TRBV6-5, with TRBD2 as a possible D gene (6 bases). CDR1 is MNHEY, CDR2 SVGAGI, per germline. The CDR3 runs to 14 residues. Between the trimmed V and J ends, which lost 0 bases and 5 bases, there was a span of 10 bases. The CDR3 nucleotides read TGTGCCAGCAGTTACTCGCCAGGGAGGGAGACCCAGTACTTC. Amino acids: CASSYSPGRETQYF.

As for this clone: The sample holds other DNA sequences that translate to the same CDR3. The chain carries TRBV5-1 and TRBJ1-4, with TRBD1 identical over 8 bases. The CDR3 loop spans 14 amino acids. CDR1 and CDR2 from the germline V gene are SGHRS and YFSETQ. V lost 4 bases and J lost 7; bases outside the gene matches: 6. CDR3 DNA sequence: TGCGCCAGCAGCCTCGGACAGGGAGGTGAAAAACTGTTTTTT. This codes for CASSLGQGGEKLFF.

V gene TRBV4-2 combines with J gene TRBJ2-3, with TRBD2 matching 8 bases. The CDR3 has 16 amino acids. CDR1 and CDR2 from the germline V gene are LGHNA and YNFKEQ. J was trimmed by 0 bases and V by 1 base; bases with no gene match: 3. CDR3: CASSQGGLASTDTQYF. The CDR3 region has the DNA TGTGCCAGCAGCCAAGGTGGACTAGCAAGCACAGATACGCAGTATTTT.

The chain links TRBV19 to TRBJ2-3, with 12 bases matching TRBD2. The CDR3 has 15 residues. With V trimmed by 3 bases and J by 6 bases, 4 bases remained unmatched. CDR1 is LNHDA and CDR2 is SQIVND in the germline V gene (reference sequence). The CDR3 sequence: CASSILAGGRDTQYF. The CDR3 region has the DNA TGTGCCAGTAGTATCCTAGCGGGAGGGCGGGATACGCAGTATTTT.

The rearrangement joins TRBV7-8 to TRBJ1-5; 7 bases map to TRBD1. Trimming at V came to 4 bases and at J to 4 bases, leaving 7 bases not matched to a gene. Per the germline V gene, CDR1 is SGHVS and CDR2 is FQNEAQ. The CDR3 sequence is 15 residues long. In nucleotides, the CDR3 is TGTGCCAGCAGCTCCCAGGGGGGAGCAAATCAGCCCCAGCATTTT. Amino acid sequence: CASSSQGGANQPQHF.

This chain uses TRBV27 with TRBJ2-7; 9 bases align to TRBD1. This CDR3 has 18 residues. The trim removed 5 bases at V and 0 bases at J, leaving 14 bases unmatched. Germline CDR1 is MNHEY and CDR2 is SMNVEV (reference sequence). The CDR3 DNA reads as TGTGCCAGCAGTCCTATGCCACCGGGACAGGGATTCTCCTACGAGCAGTACTTC. This sequence encodes CASSPMPPGQGFSYEQYF.

The chain employs TRBV24-1 and TRBJ2-2; D perhaps matches TRBD1 (6 bases). In germline, CDR1 is KGHDR, CDR2 SFDVKD. There are 15 residues in the CDR3. Trimming took 3 bases from V and 1 from J, leaving 8 bases between them. The CDR3 bases are TGTGCCACCAGTGATGCGGACAGGAACACCGGGGAGCTGTTTTTT. Translating gives CATSDADRNTGELFF.

V is TRBV6-5 and J is TRBJ2-1; 10 bases match TRBD2. The CDR3 runs to 15 residues. CDR1 and CDR2 (germline): MNHEY, SVGAGI. The V gene end was trimmed by 6 bases and the J gene end by 4 bases; junction bases not matched to a gene: 6. Here the CDR3 reads CASSLGLASYNEQFF. Here the CDR3 DNA reads TGTGCCAGCAGCCTGGGACTAGCGTCATACAATGAGCAGTTCTTC.

This chain links TRBV28 with TRBJ1-1, with D unresolved. The ends were cut back, 4 bases at V and 0 bases at J, with 9 bases in the middle. CDR3 length equals 14 residues. CDR1 is MDHEN and CDR2 is SYDVKM in the germline V gene. The CDR3 sequence is CASSSSHMNTEAFF. The CDR3 DNA sequence: TGTGCCAGCAGTTCCTCCCACATGAACACTGAAGCTTTCTTT.

The chain carries TRBV23-1 and TRBJ2-1, with 10 bases that match TRBD1. TRBV23-1 carries the ORF label, with uncertain function. V lost 4 bases and J lost 6; bases outside the gene matches: 9. The CDR3 contains 16 residues. This chain's CDR3 is CASSPDGTGDSNEQFF. The DNA for the CDR3 is TGCGCCAGCAGTCCCGACGGGACAGGGGACAGCAATGAGCAGTTCTTC.

This clone was recorded once. The V call is TRBV6-6, the J call TRBJ2-1; D not resolved. V lost 2 bases to trimming and J lost 10 bases, with 15 bases between them. From germline, CDR1 is MNHNY and CDR2 SVGAGI (reference sequence). This CDR3 is built from 14 residues. CDR3 nucleotides: TGTGCCAGCAGTTACGATTCCCAGCGAAGCGAGCAGTTCTTC. This gives the protein CASSYDSQRSEQFF.

The chain links TRBV5-4 to TRBJ2-7; 9 bases map to TRBD2. The ends lost 0 bases at V and 0 bases at J; junction bases unmatched: 1. The CDR3 spans 15 residues. Germline V gives CDR1 SGHNT, CDR2 YYREEE (reference sequence). CDR3 amino acids: CASSLDSGSSYEQYF. The CDR3 coding sequence is TGTGCCAGCAGCTTGGATAGCGGGAGCTCCTACGAGCAGTACTTC.